The sequence of this TCR beta chain was determined in a study of T cells in Graves' hyperthyroidism and ophthalmopathy (dated by TCRdb to about 2019). About the investigation overall: Peripheral blood was collected at initial diagnosis, before any treatment. After sampling, hyperthyroidism patients received methimazole starting at 30 mg daily, and ophthalmopathy patients received high-dose intravenous methylprednisolone. To identify TCR V-J signatures that set the groups apart, the researchers used a discovery cohort of approximately 98 patients, made up of some 41 with Graves' ophthalmopathy and some 55 with stable Graves' hyperthyroidism. In addition, the study compared T-cell repertoires in thyroid tissue and in blood from about 6 Graves' hyperthyroidism patients. Whether ophthalmopathy could be predicted prospectively was tested in an independent validation cohort made up of 18 to 20 hyperthyroidism patients plus 17 patients who later progressed to ophthalmopathy. The roughly 91 discovery patients were randomly split 7:3 into training and test sets. The paper describes TCR Vbeta CDR3 sequencing of more than 120 peripheral blood samples, made up of about 41 ophthalmopathy patients, 70 to 75 hyperthyroidism patients and some 17 progressor patients. General conclusions and limits of the study: Blood samples also contained most of the expanded thyroid clonotypes (frequency above 0.001), which suggests that blood repertoires may reflect thyroid immune responses. In validation, the model predicted progression to ophthalmopathy a median of around 6.5 months before onset, with about 71% sensitivity and roughly 72% specificity. Sample size was not statistically predetermined, and investigators were not blinded to group allocation. Ophthalmopathy was separated from stable hyperthyroidism by a 13 V-J signature model, with 87.88% sensitivity and roughly 84% specificity obtained in cross-validation and 80%/75% obtained in testing.

Amplification of TCR beta CDR3 regions was carried out from RNA transcripts. The TCR CDR3 was subjected to a first round of RT-PCR using the HTBI primer set and the Qiagen OneStep RT-PCR kit. Libraries were constructed in a second round of multiplex PCR, after which size selection and purification were performed. Sequencing of the libraries was done on an Illumina HiSeq2000 using paired-end 100 bp reads. The authors' pipeline ran thus. SOAPnuke was used to process the raw data, throwing out any read that contained adapters or uncalled bases, had a mean Phred below 15, or lacked an exact constant-primer or identifier match. COPE v1.2.5 was used to merge high-quality paired reads, and clonotypes were defined as unique nucleotide sequences. Clonotypes were aligned to IMGT TRBV, TRBD and TRBJ reference segments using MiTCR v1.1. Analysis was restricted to V-J combinations with a frequency above 0.0001, which covered roughly 99% of repertoires. The TCS score was defined as the ratio of F50 (clonal expansion) to E x V (chaos), calculated using BLOSUM62-based TCRdist between CDR3 peptides within each V-J. Welch's t-statistics and random forest reduced roughly 540 V-J features to 13, which were used in a naive Bayes classifier (R e1071). TCRdb ran its own pipeline on the public reads, namely fastp trimming at Q25 and MiXCR clone calling, and kept in-frame beta chains. One record per CDR3 amino acid sequence lists the most common genes and DNA. TCRdb's processing, not the authors' own work, is the source of the V and J calls. This sample comprises 250,000 to 300,000 distinct CDR3 sequences, approximately 15% of them detected only once. Approximately 60% of the sample is taken by the ten largest.

For CDR1 and CDR2, the germline V gene lists SGHAT and FQNNGV. V is shortened by 5 bases, J by 5 bases, and the region joining them spans 4 bases. Measured from the cysteine to the phenylalanine, the CDR3 is 12 residues long. The only DNA kept is the CDR3, 36 bases in frame from the first base. Ophthalmopathy patients had moderately to severely active disease, with a Clinical Activity Score of 3 or more, a NOSPECS grade of 4 or more, and a disease duration of less than 3 months. Any patient with an uncontrolled infection, another autoimmune disease, pregnancy or lactation was excluded. Clinical symptoms, serum thyroxine and TRAb, thyroid ultrasound, and orbital computed tomography formed the basis for the diagnoses. Ficoll-Paque density gradient centrifugation was used to isolate PBMCs from about 10 ml of fresh peripheral blood. Total RNA was extracted with Trizol reagent, and quality was checked on an Agilent 2100 Bioanalyzer.

A remark on this clonotype: Its antigen has not been determined. Base qualities are not at hand, and no much larger clone is one base apart.

The chain links TRBV11-2 with TRBJ1-6; confidence is insufficient to name the D gene. Sequencing was done on a sample of blood. The receptor comes from an older woman with Graves' ophthalmopathy. The CDR3: CASSHDNSPLHF. The nucleotide sequence is TGTGCCAGCAGCCATGATAATTCACCCCTCCACTTT.